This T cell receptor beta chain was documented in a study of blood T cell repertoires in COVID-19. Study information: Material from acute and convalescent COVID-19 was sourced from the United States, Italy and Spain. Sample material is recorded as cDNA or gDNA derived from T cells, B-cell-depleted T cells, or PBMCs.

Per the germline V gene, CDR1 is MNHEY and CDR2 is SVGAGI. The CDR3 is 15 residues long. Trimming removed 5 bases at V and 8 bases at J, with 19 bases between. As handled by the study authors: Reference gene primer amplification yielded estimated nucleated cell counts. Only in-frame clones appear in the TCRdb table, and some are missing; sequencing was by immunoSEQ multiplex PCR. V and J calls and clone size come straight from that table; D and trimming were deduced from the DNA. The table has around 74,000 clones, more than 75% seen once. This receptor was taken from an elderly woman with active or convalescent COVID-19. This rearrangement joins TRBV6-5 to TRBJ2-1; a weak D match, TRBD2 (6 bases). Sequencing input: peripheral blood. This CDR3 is CASSSPGLQDDEQFF. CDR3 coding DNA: TGTGCCAGCAGTAGTCCGGGACTTCAGGACGATGAGCAGTTCTTC.